This TCR beta chain was profiled in a study of shared T cell receptors in the human thymus. Produced via immunoSEQ multiplex PCR; TCRdb's table is partial and in-frame only. Altogether about 380,000 clones are present, roughly 94% being singletons, with the ten largest covering about 0.02%. Germline CDR1 reads MNHEY; CDR2 reads SMNVEV (reference sequence). The length of the CDR3 is 14 residues. J was trimmed by 6 bases and V by 4 bases; bases with no gene match: 8. The source is a human donor. Sequencing was done on a sample of thymocytes. The V and J genes are TRBV27 and TRBJ2-7; 8 nucleotides line up with TRBD1. CDR3 nucleotides: TGTGCCAGCAGTTGGGGCGGACAGGGAGCCGAGCAGTACTTC. It encodes CASSWGGQGAEQYF.